The source of this T cell receptor beta chain is a study of control samples from healthy donors and cancer patients (dated by TCRdb to the early 2020s). As concerns this clone: It has no known antigen specificity. Base qualities are not at hand, and no much larger clone is one base apart.

The method behind the library was the immunoSEQ multiplex PCR assay. TCRdb re-hosts the immuneACCESS table, in-frame sequences only. Its copies lack some clones; in the studies checked, an unresolved V gene accounts for under half of them, and the cause for the rest is not known. A total of tens of thousands of clones appear in this sample, 89% of them only once. The biggest ten clones account for 5.5% of the sample. Looking up the germline V gene (reference sequence) yields CDR1 SEHNR and CDR2 FQNEAQ. The CDR3 holds 19 amino acids from the cysteine to the phenylalanine. Here the CDR3 DNA is all that survives: 57 bases in frame from base 1. The germline V end is reduced by 0 bases and the J end by 7 bases; junction bases left unmatched: 14.

Sequencing was carried out using blood. The rearranged segments are TRBV7-9 and TRBJ1-6, with 8 middle bases fitting TRBD1. The TCR was taken from a middle-aged man in good health. In nucleotides, the sequence is TGTGCCAGCAGCTTAGCGCGTATTCGGCAGGGGGCCTGGAATTCACCCCTCCACTTT. It encodes CASSLARIRQGAWNSPLHF.